Following are 27 T cell receptor beta chains from one sample sequenced in a study of T cells in Graves' hyperthyroidism and ophthalmopathy. From RNA transcripts, TCR beta CDR3 regions were amplified. During a first-round RT-PCR of the TCR CDR3, the HTBI primer set was used. TCRdb redid the calling of the multiplex PCR reads with MiXCR, one entry per CDR3 protein. The sample yields about 540,000 distinct CDR3 sequences, around 46% seen once. Sequencing input: peripheral blood or thyroid tissue (not recorded which). These TCRs come from a woman between 18 and 29 years old with Graves' hyperthyroidism.

The chain employs TRBV9 and TRBJ2-7; TRBD2 matches at 8 bases. V shed 2 bases and J 3 bases; nucleotides not matched to a gene: 10. The CDR3 contains 16 residues. CDR1 is SGDLS and CDR2 is YYNGEE in the germline V gene. This chain's CDR3 is CASSVLGLAGFYEQYF. CDR3 bases: TGTGCCAGCAGCGTCCTGGGGCTAGCGGGTTTCTACGAGCAGTACTTC. Filled out from reference TRBV9 and TRBJ2-7, the complete variable domain reads DSGVTQTPKHLITATGQRVTLRCSPRSGDLSVYWYQQSLDQGLQFLIQYYNGEERAKGNILERFSAQQFPDLHSELNLSSLELGDSALYFCASSVLGLAGFYEQYFGPGTRLTVT.

This clonotype showed up many times. V usage is TRBV29-1 and J usage is TRBJ1-2; D is unresolved. The V gene lost 6 bases and the J gene lost 6 bases, with 11 bases spanning the gap. CDR3 length equals 11 residues. CDR1 is SQVTM and CDR2 is ANQGSEA in the germline V gene. The CDR3 reads CSVVGRDGYTF. The CDR3, as DNA: TGCAGCGTAGTTGGGCGAGATGGCTACACCTTC.

The rearrangement links TRBV25-1 to TRBJ1-6; weak D call: TRBD1 (6 bases). Germline CDR1 MGHDK, CDR2 SYGVNS. V was clipped by 6 bases and J by 10 bases, with 22 bases between them. The CDR3 covers 16 residues. The CDR3: CASSEVGAKTESPLHF. CDR3 sequence (DNA): TGTGCCAGCAGCGAGGTGGGGGCGAAAACTGAGTCACCCCTCCACTTT.

V is TRBV20-1 and J is TRBJ1-5; maybe TRBD1 (5 bases). Germline CDR1 is DFQATT and CDR2 is SNEGSKA (reference sequence). There are 15 residues in the CDR3. V was pared by 6 bases and J by 10 bases, with 25 bases between. As DNA, the CDR3 is TGCAGTGCCTTTACCCGGGACCAAGTTCGGAGTCCCCAGCATTTT. Translating gives CSAFTRDQVRSPQHF.

This clonotype showed up many times. The rearrangement links TRBV7-8 to TRBJ2-7, with a tentative D call TRBD2 (6 bases). The CDR3 consists of 15 residues. CDR1 and CDR2 (germline): SGHVS, FQNEAQ. V shed 1 base and J shed 3 bases, with 13 bases lying between them. The CDR3 here is CASSLVGPGGYEQYF. The CDR3 DNA is TGTGCCAGCAGCTTAGTGGGACCCGGGGGCTACGAGCAGTACTTC.

This clonotype has a count of ten or more. A read error may produce the germline difference seen at one junction end. The J gene is TRBJ2-7, the V gene TRBV7-2; no clear D gene. Germline V gives CDR1 SGHTA, CDR2 FQGNSA. The CDR3 is 14 residues long. The CDR3 is CASSLGTFSDEQYF. The CDR3 DNA follows: TGTGCCAGCAGCTTAGGGACCTTCTCCGACGAGCAGTACTTC.

This clonotype was detected only a few times. The V and J genes are TRBV6-6 and TRBJ2-5, with a weak D call TRBD1 (6 bases). The germline CDR1 and CDR2 sequences are MNHNY and SVGAGI (reference sequence). CDR3 length equals 15 residues. V gave up 1 base and J gave up 1 base, with 10 bases separating them. In DNA, the CDR3 is TGTGCCAGCAGTTACTTAGGACAGCCCCAAGAGACCCAGTACTTC. Protein sequence: CASSYLGQPQETQYF.

This clonotype was recorded once. Its ends do not fully match the called genes, so a read error is possible. This rearrangement joins TRBV10-3 to TRBJ2-7, with 9 positions matching TRBD1. There are 15 residues in the CDR3. CDR1 is ENHRY, CDR2 SYGVKD, per germline. The CDR3 here is CASSPTWDRDYEQYF. The CDR3 region has the DNA TGTGCCAGCAGTCCGACCTGGGACAGGGACTACGAGCAGTACTTC.

The rearrangement uses TRBV2 and TRBJ1-1; D not resolved. The CDR3 is made up of 14 amino acids. Trimming removed 6 bases at V and 0 bases at J, with 11 bases between. The germline V gene encodes CDR1 SNHLY and CDR2 FYNNEI. The DNA of the CDR3 is TGTGCCAGCAGCCGCGCTCAGATGAACACTGAAGCTTTCTTT. Protein product: CASSRAQMNTEAFF.

This clonotype was seen only a few times. Here the CDR3 reads CASSDVGLGVYEQYF. The CDR3 DNA reads TGTGCCAGCAGTGATGTCGGACTAGGGGTATACGAGCAGTACTTC. The chain couples TRBV2 to TRBJ2-7; 7 bases line up with TRBD2. The CDR3 is made up of 15 amino acids. The J segment lost 4 bases and the V segment lost 3 bases, leaving 9 bases of the junction unmatched. Germline V gene data show CDR1 as SNHLY and CDR2 as FYNNEI. Filled out from reference TRBV2 and TRBJ2-7, the complete variable domain reads EPEVTQTPSHQVTQMGQEVILRCVPISNHLYFYWYRQILGQKVEFLVSFYNNEISEKSEIFDDQFSVERPDGSNFTLKIRSTKLEDSAMYFCASSDVGLGVYEQYFGPGTRLTVT.

As for this clonotype: This may be a read error: a much more frequent sequence differs by one nucleotide. This chain links TRBV2 with TRBJ1-1; 7 positions match TRBD1. Germline V gene data show CDR1 as SNHLY and CDR2 as FYNNEI. CDR3 length: 14 residues. The CDR3 sequence is CASSEEGAQTEASF. The CDR3 region has the DNA TGTGCCAGCAGTGAGGAGGGGGCGCAAACTGAAGCTTCCTTT.

This clonotype has a handful of counts. The chain has TRBV10-3 and TRBJ2-7; 12 nucleotides line up with TRBD2. The CDR3 totals 15 residues. The junction had 6 bases not matched to a gene; V was cut back by 4 bases and J by 5 bases. Germline loops: CDR1 ENHRY, CDR2 SYGVKD. This CDR3 is CAISGLAGELDEQYF. CDR3 nucleotide sequence: TGTGCCATCAGTGGACTAGCGGGAGAGTTGGACGAGCAGTACTTC.

This clonotype was seen ten or more times. The J gene is TRBJ2-7, the V gene TRBV7-8, with 9 bases that match TRBD2. This CDR3 has 15 amino acids. In germline, CDR1 is SGHVS, CDR2 FQNEAQ. The V gene end was trimmed by 5 bases and the J gene end by 2 bases; junction bases not matched to a gene: 7. CDR3 DNA: TGTGCCAGCAGCCAAGCGGGACTAGCCACCTACGAGCAGTACTTC. It yields the protein CASSQAGLATYEQYF.

This chain connects TRBV5-1 to TRBJ2-2; D ambiguous. Trimming took off 3 bases at V and 4 bases at J, with 7 bases between the two ends. Per the germline V gene, CDR1 is SGHRS and CDR2 is YFSETQ. The CDR3 covers 13 residues. The CDR3 region has the DNA TGCGCCAGCAGCTCGCCAACCACCGGGGAGCTGTTTTTT. Protein: CASSSPTTGELFF.

A few counts support this clonotype. Here the CDR3 reads CASSPGSRTDLFRQYF. CDR3 bases: TGCGCCAGCAGCCCGGGAAGCAGGACAGATCTGTTTCGGCAGTACTTC. V and J are TRBV5-1 and TRBJ2-7, with TRBD1 as a possible D gene (6 bases). CDR3 size: 16 residues. V was cut by 4 bases and J by 9 bases, with 26 bases left in between. Per germline, CDR1 SGHRS and CDR2 YFSETQ.

The chain combines TRBV2 with TRBJ1-6; D is unresolved. Trimming pared 7 bases from V and 4 bases from J, leaving 14 bases between. The CDR3 extends over 15 amino acids. CDR1 SNHLY and CDR2 FYNNEI come from the germline V gene. In DNA, the CDR3 is TGTGCCAGCACTTCCGGGTCACAGTATAATTCACCCCTCCACTTT. Protein sequence: CASTSGSQYNSPLHF.

This chain connects TRBV10-3 to TRBJ1-6, with D possibly TRBD1 on 5 matching bases. Germline V CDR1 and CDR2: ENHRY, SYGVKD. Trimming took off 5 bases at V and 7 bases at J, with 15 bases between the two ends. The CDR3 is 15 amino acids. The CDR3 loop is CAISRTQGPNSPLHF. The CDR3 DNA is TGTGCCATCAGTCGAACCCAGGGACCAAATTCACCCCTCCACTTT.

Only a few counts were recorded for this clonotype. The rearrangement uses TRBV2 and TRBJ1-2; D is unresolved. Germline CDR1 SNHLY, CDR2 FYNNEI. Trimming stripped 7 bases from V and 3 bases from J, with 12 bases between. There are 13 residues in the CDR3. CDR3 DNA sequence: TGTGCCAGCATATTCACACCTGACTATGGCTACACCTTC. Its protein product is CASIFTPDYGYTF.

The chain recombines TRBV20-1 with TRBJ1-2; D perhaps matches TRBD1 (5 bases). This CDR3 is built from 17 residues. The germline gives CDR1 DFQATT, CDR2 SNEGSKA (reference sequence). V was cut by 0 bases and J by 2 bases, with 19 bases left in between. The CDR3 DNA sequence: TGCAGTGCTAGAGATCGAAGGGGCCATTCCATCAACTATGGCTACACCTTC. This gives the protein CSARDRRGHSINYGYTF.

This clonotype showed up just a few times. The CDR3 is CATSSGTRSNQPQHF. CDR3 in DNA: TGTGCCACCAGCAGCGGGACAAGAAGCAATCAGCCCCAGCATTTT. The rearrangement uses TRBV15 and TRBJ1-5, with D perhaps matching TRBD1 (6 bases). CDR1 is LNHNV and CDR2 is YYDKDF in the germline V gene (reference sequence). The CDR3 is 15 residues long. V lost 3 bases to trimming and J lost 1 base, with 10 bases between them.

J is TRBJ2-6 and V is TRBV2; D ambiguous. This CDR3 has 12 residues. V was trimmed by 8 bases and J by 4 bases, leaving 6 bases between them. CDR1 is SNHLY, CDR2 FYNNEI, per germline. CDR3 residues: CASGQGANVLTF. The CDR3 DNA is TGTGCCAGCGGGCAGGGGGCCAACGTCCTGACTTTC.

J is TRBJ1-2 and V is TRBV7-8, with unresolved D. CDR3 length: 14 residues. Germline V gene lookup returns CDR1 SGHVS and CDR2 FQNEAQ. Trimming removed 11 bases from V and 0 bases from J, with 16 bases in between. The CDR3 region is CAWSVGHTNYGYTF. CDR3 in DNA: TGTGCCTGGAGTGTCGGTCACACTAACTATGGCTACACCTTC.

This chain uses TRBV6-1 with TRBJ2-5; 11 nucleotides match TRBD1. Germline V gene sequence: CDR1 MNHNS, CDR2 SASEGT. The CDR3 has 14 amino acids. V lost 8 bases and J lost 5; bases outside the gene matches: 7. CDR3 bases: TGTGCCAGCGCGGACAGGGGGCCGCAGGAGACCCAGTACTTC. It specifies CASADRGPQETQYF.

This clonotype has ten or more counts. V gene TRBV10-3 combines with J gene TRBJ1-6; D uncertain. Trimming left V 9 bases short and J 2 bases short, with 11 bases between. CDR3 length: 14 amino acids. The V gene's germline CDR1 is ENHRY and CDR2 SYGVKD. The CDR3 loop reads CAIQPGTYNSPLHF. Here the CDR3 DNA reads TGTGCCATTCAACCGGGGACCTATAATTCACCCCTCCACTTT.

This clonotype was counted ten times or more. The chain employs TRBV15 and TRBJ2-7; D is possibly TRBD2 (6 bases). The CDR3 sequence is 17 residues long. In germline, CDR1 is LNHNV, CDR2 YYDKDF (reference sequence). V was cut by 0 bases and J by 1 base, with 16 bases left in between. The CDR3 loop is CATSRDRYGGRSYEQYF. The CDR3 nucleotides read TGTGCCACCAGCAGAGATCGTTACGGGGGTCGATCCTACGAGCAGTACTTC.

The sample holds many counts of this clonotype. The junction and the germline gene differ at one end; a read error may be behind it. The chain has TRBV15 and TRBJ2-7; D not resolved. The CDR3 totals 12 residues. The germline gives CDR1 LNHNV, CDR2 YYDKDF (reference sequence). In nucleotides, the CDR3 is TGTGCCACCAGCAGAGATAGCAGAACTCTCCCCTTC. Its translation is CATSRDSRTLPF.

The rearrangement joins TRBV20-1 to TRBJ1-3; D not resolved. Germline-derived CDR1 and CDR2 are DFQATT and SNEGSKA (reference sequence). The CDR3 extends over 15 amino acids. V shed 0 bases and J shed 4 bases, with 13 bases lying between them. CDR3 DNA: TGCAGTGCTAGAGACCGAAACCCCGTCGGAAACACCATATATTTT. It is translated as CSARDRNPVGNTIYF.